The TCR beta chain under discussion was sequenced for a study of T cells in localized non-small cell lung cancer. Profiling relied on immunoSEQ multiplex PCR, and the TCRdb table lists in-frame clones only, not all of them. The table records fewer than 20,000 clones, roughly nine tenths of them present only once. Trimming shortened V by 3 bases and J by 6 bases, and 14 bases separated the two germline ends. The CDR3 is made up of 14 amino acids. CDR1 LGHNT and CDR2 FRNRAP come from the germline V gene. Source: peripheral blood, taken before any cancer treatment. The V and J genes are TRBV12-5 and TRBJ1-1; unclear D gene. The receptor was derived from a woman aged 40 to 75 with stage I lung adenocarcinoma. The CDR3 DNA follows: TGTGCTAGTGGTTTTGGTGGAGGCGGGGCTGAAGCTTTCTTT. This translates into CASGFGGGGAEAFF.